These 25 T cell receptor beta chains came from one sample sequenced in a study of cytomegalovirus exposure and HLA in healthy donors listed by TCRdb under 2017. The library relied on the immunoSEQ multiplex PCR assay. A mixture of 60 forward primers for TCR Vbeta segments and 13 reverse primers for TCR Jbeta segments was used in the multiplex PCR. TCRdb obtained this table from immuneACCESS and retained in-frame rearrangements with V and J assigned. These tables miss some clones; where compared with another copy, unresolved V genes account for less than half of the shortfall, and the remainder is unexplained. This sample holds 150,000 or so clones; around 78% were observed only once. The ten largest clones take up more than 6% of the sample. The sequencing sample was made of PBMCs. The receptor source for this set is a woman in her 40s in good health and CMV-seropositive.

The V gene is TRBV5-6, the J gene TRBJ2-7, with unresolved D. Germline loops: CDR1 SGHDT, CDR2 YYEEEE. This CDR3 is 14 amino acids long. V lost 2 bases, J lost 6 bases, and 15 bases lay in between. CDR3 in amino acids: CASSFPRRSTEQYF. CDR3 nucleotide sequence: TGTGCCAGCAGCTTTCCCCGGCGGTCGACCGAGCAGTACTTC.

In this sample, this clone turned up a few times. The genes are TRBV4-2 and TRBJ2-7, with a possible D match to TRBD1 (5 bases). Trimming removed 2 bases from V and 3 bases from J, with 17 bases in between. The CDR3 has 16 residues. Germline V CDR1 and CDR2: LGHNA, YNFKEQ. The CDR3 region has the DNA TGTGCCAGCAGCCAAAATCCCAGGGAACCCCTCTACGAGCAGTACTTC. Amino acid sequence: CASSQNPREPLYEQYF.

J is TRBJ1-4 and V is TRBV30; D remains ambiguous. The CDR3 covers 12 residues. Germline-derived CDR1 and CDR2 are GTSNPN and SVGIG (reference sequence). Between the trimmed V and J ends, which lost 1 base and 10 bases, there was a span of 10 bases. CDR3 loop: CAWSGLGAKLFF. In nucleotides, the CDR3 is TGTGCCTGGAGTGGCCTCGGTGCAAAACTGTTTTTT.

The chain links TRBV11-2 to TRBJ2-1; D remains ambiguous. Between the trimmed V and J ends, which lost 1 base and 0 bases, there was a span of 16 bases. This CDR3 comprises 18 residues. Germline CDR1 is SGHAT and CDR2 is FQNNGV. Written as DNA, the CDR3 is TGTGCCAGCAGCTTAGCTGATAACTTCCCGAGCTCCTACAATGAGCAGTTCTTC. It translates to CASSLADNFPSSYNEQFF. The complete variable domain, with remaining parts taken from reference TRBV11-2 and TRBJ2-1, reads EAGVAQSPRYKIIEKRQSVAFWCNPISGHATLYWYQQILGQGPKLLIQFQNNGVVDDSQLPKDRFSAERLKGVDSTLKIQPAKLEDSAVYLCASSLADNFPSSYNEQFFGPGTRLTVL.

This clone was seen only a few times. The CDR3 loop reads CATSGGTAYGYTF. The DNA for the CDR3 is TGTGCCACCAGCGGGGGGACTGCTTATGGCTACACCTTC. The gene calls are TRBV15 and TRBJ1-2; a weak D match, TRBD1 (5 bases). In germline, CDR1 is LNHNV, CDR2 YYDKDF (reference sequence). CDR3 size: 13 residues. V was pared by 5 bases and J by 5 bases, with 12 bases between.

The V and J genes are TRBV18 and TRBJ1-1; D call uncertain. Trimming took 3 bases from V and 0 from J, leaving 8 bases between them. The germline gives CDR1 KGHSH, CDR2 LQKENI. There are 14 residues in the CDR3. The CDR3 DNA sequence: TGTGCCAGCTCACCGTACGGAGTGAACACTGAAGCTTTCTTT. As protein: CASSPYGVNTEAFF.

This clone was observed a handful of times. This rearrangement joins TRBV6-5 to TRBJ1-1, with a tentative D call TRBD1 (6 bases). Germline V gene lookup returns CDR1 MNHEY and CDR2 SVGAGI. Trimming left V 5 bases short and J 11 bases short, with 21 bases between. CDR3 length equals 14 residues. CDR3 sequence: CASSTIAQGIFAFF. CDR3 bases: TGTGCCAGCAGTACCATAGCACAGGGTATTTTCGCTTTCTTT.

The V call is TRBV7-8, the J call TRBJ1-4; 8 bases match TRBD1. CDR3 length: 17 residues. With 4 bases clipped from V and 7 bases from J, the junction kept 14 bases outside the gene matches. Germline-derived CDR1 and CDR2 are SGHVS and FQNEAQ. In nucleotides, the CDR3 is TGTGCCAGCAGCTCGGGACAGGCCCAACATTGGGGTGAAAAACTGTTTTTT. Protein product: CASSSGQAQHWGEKLFF. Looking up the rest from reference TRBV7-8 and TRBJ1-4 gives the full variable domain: GAGVSQSPRYKVAKRGQDVALRCDPISGHVSLFWYQQALGQGPEFLTYFQNEAQLDKSGLPSDRFFAERPEGSVSTLKIQRTQQEDSAVYLCASSSGQAQHWGEKLFFGSGTQLSVL.

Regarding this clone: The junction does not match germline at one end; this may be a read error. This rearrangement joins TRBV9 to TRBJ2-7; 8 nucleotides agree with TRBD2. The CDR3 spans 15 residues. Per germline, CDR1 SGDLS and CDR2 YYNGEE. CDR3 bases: TGTGCCAGCGCACAAAGCGGGGGTCCCTCCTGCGAGCAGTACTTC. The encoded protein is CASAQSGGPSCEQYF.

CDR3 nucleotides: TGTGCCAGCAGTGAAACGGCAGGGGCCCAACGTTCACCCCTCCACTTT. Amino acids: CASSETAGAQRSPLHF. This sequence joins TRBV6-1 and TRBJ1-6, with D tentatively TRBD1 (6 bases). Germline V gives CDR1 MNHNS, CDR2 SASEGT. The V gene lost 2 bases and the J gene lost 9 bases, with 17 bases spanning the gap. This CDR3 is 16 amino acids long.

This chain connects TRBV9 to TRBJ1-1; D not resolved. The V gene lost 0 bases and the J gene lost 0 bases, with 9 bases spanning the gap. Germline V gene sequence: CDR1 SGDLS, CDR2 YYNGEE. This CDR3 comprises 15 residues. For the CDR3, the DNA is TGTGCCAGCAGCGTAGGGGTGAGGATGAACACTGAAGCTTTCTTT. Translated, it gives CASSVGVRMNTEAFF.

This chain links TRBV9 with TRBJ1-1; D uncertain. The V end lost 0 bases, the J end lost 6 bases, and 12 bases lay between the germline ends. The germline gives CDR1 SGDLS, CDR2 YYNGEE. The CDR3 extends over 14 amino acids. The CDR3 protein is CASSVEVRSAEAFF. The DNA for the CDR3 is TGTGCCAGCAGCGTAGAGGTGAGGAGTGCTGAAGCTTTCTTT.

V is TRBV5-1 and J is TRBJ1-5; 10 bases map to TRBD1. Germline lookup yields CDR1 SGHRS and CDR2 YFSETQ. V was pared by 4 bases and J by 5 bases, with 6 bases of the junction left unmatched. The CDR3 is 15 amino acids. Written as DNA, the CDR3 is TGCGCCAGCAGCCCGGGGGACAGGGGAGATCAGCCCCAGCATTTT. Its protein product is CASSPGDRGDQPQHF.

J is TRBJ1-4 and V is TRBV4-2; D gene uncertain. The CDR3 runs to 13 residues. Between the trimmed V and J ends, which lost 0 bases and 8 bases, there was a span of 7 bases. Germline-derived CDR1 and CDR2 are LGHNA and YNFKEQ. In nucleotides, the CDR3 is TGTGCCAGCAGCCAAGACGGGGTGGAAAAACTGTTTTTT. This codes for CASSQDGVEKLFF.

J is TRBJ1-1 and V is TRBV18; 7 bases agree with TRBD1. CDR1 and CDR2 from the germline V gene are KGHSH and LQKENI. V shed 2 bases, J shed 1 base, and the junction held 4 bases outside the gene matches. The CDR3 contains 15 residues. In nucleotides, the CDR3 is TGTGCCAGCTCACCAGGGGGACAGAAGAACACTGAAGCTTTCTTT. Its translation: CASSPGGQKNTEAFF.

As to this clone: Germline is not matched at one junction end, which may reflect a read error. The CDR3 region is CSSSQAGVGAKNIQYF. CDR3 in DNA: TGTTCCAGCAGCCAAGCGGGGGTTGGAGCCAAAAACATTCAGTACTTC. The rearrangement joins TRBV7-9 to TRBJ2-4; 8 positions match TRBD2. The CDR3 has 16 amino acids. Germline V gene sequence: CDR1 SEHNR, CDR2 FQNEAQ (reference sequence). The full variable domain, its missing parts supplied by reference TRBV7-9 and TRBJ2-4, is DTGVSQNPRHKITKRGQNVTFRCDPISEHNRLYWYRQTLGQGPEFLTYFQNEAQLEKSRLLSDRFSAERPKGSFSTLEIQRTEQGDSAMYLCSSSQAGVGAKNIQYFGAGTRLSVL.

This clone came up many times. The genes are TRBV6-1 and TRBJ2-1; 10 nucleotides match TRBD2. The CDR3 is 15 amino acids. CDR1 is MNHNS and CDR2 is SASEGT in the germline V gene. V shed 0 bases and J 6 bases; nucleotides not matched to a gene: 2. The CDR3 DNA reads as TGTGCCAGCAGTGAAGCGCCTAGCGGGGGCAATGAGCAGTTCTTC. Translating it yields CASSEAPSGGNEQFF.

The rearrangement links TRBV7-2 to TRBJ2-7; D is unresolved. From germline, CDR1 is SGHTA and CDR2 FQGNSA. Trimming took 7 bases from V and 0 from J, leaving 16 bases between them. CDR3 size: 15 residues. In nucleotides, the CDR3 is TGTGCCAGCACCACAAAAGCAGGTATCTCCTACGAGCAGTACTTC. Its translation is CASTTKAGISYEQYF.

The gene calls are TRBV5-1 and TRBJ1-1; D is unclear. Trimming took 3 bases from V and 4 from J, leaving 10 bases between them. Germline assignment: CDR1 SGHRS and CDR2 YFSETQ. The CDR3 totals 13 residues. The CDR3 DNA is TGCGCCAGCAGCTCTCAAACGGGCACTGAAGCTTTCTTT. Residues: CASSSQTGTEAFF.

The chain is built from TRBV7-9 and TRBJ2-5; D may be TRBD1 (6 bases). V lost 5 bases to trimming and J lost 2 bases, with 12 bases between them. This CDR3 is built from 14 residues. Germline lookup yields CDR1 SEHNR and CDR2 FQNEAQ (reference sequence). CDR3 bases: TGTGCCAGCAGCCCAGGGACAAAACAAGAGACCCAGTACTTC. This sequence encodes CASSPGTKQETQYF. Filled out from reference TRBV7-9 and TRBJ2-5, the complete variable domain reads DTGVSQNPRHKITKRGQNVTFRCDPISEHNRLYWYRQTLGQGPEFLTYFQNEAQLEKSRLLSDRFSAERPKGSFSTLEIQRTEQGDSAMYLCASSPGTKQETQYFGPGTRLLVL.

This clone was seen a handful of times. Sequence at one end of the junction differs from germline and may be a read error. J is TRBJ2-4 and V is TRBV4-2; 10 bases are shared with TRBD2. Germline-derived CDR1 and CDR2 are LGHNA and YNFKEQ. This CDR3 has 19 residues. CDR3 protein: CASSQASQGTAGGLNSQYF. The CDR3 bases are TGTGCCAGCAGCCAGGCCTCCCAGGGAACAGCGGGGGGGTTGAACAGTCAGTACTTC.

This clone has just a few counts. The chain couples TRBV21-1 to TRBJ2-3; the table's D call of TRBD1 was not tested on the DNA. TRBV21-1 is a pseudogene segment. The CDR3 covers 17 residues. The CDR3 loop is CASRVDRGPPGTDTQYF. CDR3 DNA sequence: TGTGCCAGCAGGGTTGATAGGGGGCCACCAGGCACAGATACGCAGTATTTT.

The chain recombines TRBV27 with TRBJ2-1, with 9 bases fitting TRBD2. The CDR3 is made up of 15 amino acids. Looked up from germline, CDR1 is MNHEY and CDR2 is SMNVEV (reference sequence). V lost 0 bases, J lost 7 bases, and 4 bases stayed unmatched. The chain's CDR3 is CASSLSAGGQNEQFF. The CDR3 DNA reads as TGTGCCAGCAGTTTATCTGCGGGGGGGCAGAATGAGCAGTTCTTC.

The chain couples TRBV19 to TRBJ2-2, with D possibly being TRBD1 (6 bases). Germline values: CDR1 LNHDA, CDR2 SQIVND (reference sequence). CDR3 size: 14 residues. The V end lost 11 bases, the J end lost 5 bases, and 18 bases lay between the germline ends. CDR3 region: CASTLQGWTGELFF. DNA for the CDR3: TGTGCCTCTACCTTGCAGGGGTGGACCGGGGAGCTGTTTTTT.

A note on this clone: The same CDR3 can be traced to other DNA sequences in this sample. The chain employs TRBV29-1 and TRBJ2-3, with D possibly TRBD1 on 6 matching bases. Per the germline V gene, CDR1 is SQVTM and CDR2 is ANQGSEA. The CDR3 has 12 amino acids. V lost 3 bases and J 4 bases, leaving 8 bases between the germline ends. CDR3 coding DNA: TGCAGCGTTGAGCAGGGGTCAGATACGCAGTATTTT. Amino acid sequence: CSVEQGSDTQYF.